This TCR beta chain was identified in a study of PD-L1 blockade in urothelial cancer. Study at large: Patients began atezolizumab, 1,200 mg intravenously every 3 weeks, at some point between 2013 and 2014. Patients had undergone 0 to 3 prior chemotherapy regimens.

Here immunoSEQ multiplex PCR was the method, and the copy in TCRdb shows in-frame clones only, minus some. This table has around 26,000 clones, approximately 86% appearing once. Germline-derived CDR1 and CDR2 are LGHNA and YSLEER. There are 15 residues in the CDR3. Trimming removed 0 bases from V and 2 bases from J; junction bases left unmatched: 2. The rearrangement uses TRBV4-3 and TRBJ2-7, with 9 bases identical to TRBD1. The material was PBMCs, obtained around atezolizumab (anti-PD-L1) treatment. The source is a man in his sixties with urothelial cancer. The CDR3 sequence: CASSQDGTGTYEQYF. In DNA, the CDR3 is TGCGCCAGCAGCCAAGATGGGACAGGGACCTACGAGCAGTACTTC.